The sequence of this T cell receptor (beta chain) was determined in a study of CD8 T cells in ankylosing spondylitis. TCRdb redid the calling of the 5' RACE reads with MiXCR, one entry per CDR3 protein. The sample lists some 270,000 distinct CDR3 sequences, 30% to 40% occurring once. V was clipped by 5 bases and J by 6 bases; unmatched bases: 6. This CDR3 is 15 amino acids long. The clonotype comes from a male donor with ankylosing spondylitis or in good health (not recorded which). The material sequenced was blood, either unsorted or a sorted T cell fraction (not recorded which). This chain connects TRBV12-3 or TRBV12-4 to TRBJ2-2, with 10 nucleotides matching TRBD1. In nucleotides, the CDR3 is TGTGCCAGCAGTCGACAGGGGGCGGGTCCCGGGGAGCTGTTTTTT. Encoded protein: CASSRQGAGPGELFF.